These T cell receptor beta chains were read from a single sample in a study of CD8 T cells in ankylosing spondylitis. TCRdb passed the 5' RACE reads through MiXCR, listing each CDR3 protein once. There are fewer than 350,000 distinct CDR3 sequences in the sample; under 14% occur only once, and roughly 9% lies in the top ten. The sequenced sample was blood, either unsorted or a sorted T cell fraction (not recorded which). Source of these receptors: a female donor with ankylosing spondylitis or in good health (not recorded which). CDR3s include the opening cysteine and the closing phenylalanine or tryptophan. The D gene is left open where the match is weak. Not every row has a clone size; where given, it reads once, few, many or a size class.

D gene	V gene	clone size	J gene	CDR3 protein	CDR3 DNA
-	TRBV15	many	TRBJ2-3	CATSREGGGDTQYF	TGTGCCACCAGCAGAGAAGGAGGTGGAGATACGCAGTATTTT
TRBD1	TRBV15	-	TRBJ2-2	CATSREGQGTTGELFF	TGTGCCACCAGCAGAGAGGGACAGGGTACCACCGGGGAGCTGTTTTTT
TRBD2	TRBV11-2	few	TRBJ2-7	CASSSLRGSRSEQYF	TGTGCCAGCAGCTCCCTACGCGGGAGCCGGAGCGAGCAGTACTTC
TRBD1	TRBV10-3	-	TRBJ1-5	CAISDPRGDGNQPQHF	TGTGCCATCAGTGACCCCAGGGGGGACGGAAATCAGCCCCAGCATTTT
-	TRBV29-1	many	TRBJ2-3	CSVILVMTDTQYF	TGCAGCGTGATACTAGTAATGACAGATACGCAGTATTTT
TRBD2	TRBV5-1	few	TRBJ2-1	CASSPAQLGLVWDEQFF	TGCGCCAGCAGCCCTGCACAACTTGGACTAGTATGGGATGAGCAGTTCTTC
-	TRBV12-3/TRBV12-4	few	TRBJ2-7	CASSRGPAEYEQYF	TGTGCCAGCAGTCGGGGCCCGGCTGAATACGAGCAGTACTTC
-	TRBV20-1	many	TRBJ2-7	CSARDVSGSEGNYEQYF	TGCAGTGCTAGAGATGTGAGTGGGTCGGAGGGCAACTACGAGCAGTACTTC
-	TRBV12-3/TRBV12-4	many	TRBJ2-7	CASSLGRDEQYF	TGTGCCAGCAGTTTGGGCCGGGACGAGCAGTACTTC
TRBD2	TRBV4-2	-	TRBJ2-7	CASSPGGAGYEQYF	TGTGCCAGCAGCCCGGGGGGGGCTGGGTACGAGCAGTACTTC
-	TRBV7-2	-	TRBJ2-3	CASSLSTTDTQYF	TGTGCCAGCAGCTTATCCACCACAGATACGCAGTATTTT
TRBD1	TRBV28	-	TRBJ1-1	CASSFPTGGRTEAFF	TGTGCCAGCAGTTTCCCCACAGGGGGGAGGACTGAAGCTTTCTTT
-	TRBV7-2	-	TRBJ2-5	CASRNLAIQTQYF	TGTGCCAGCAGGAACCTAGCGATCCAGACCCAGTACTTC
-	TRBV4-3	many	TRBJ2-2	CASSQDWSANTGELFF	TGCGCCAGCAGCCAAGACTGGTCAGCCAACACCGGGGAGCTGTTTTTT
TRBD1	TRBV5-5	few	TRBJ2-1	CASSRPGTADNEQFF	TGTGCCAGCAGCCGTCCCGGGACAGCTGACAATGAGCAGTTCTTC
TRBD1	TRBV25-1	-	TRBJ1-6	CASSELGQRTYNSPLHF	TGTGCCAGCAGTGAATTGGGACAGAGGACCTATAATTCACCCCTCCACTTT
TRBD2	TRBV24-1	-	TRBJ2-2	CATSVPIAGGRYTGELFF	TGTGCCACCAGTGTCCCCATAGCGGGGGGGCGGTACACCGGGGAGCTGTTTTTT
-	TRBV4-1	many	TRBJ1-1	CASSQEGWGRTEAFF	TGCGCCAGCAGCCAAGAAGGTTGGGGTCGCACTGAAGCTTTCTTT
TRBD1	TRBV19	once	TRBJ1-5	CASRTGVQPQHF	TGTGCCAGTAGAACAGGGGTTCAGCCCCAGCATTTT
-	TRBV7-9	many	TRBJ1-2	CASSFRRDTWFTF	TGTGCCAGCAGCTTCCGCAGGGACACTTGGTTCACTTTC
-	TRBV4-3	many	TRBJ2-1	CASSRNGYASYNEQFF	TGCGCCAGCAGCCGCAACGGATATGCGTCCTACAATGAGCAGTTCTTC
-	TRBV20-1	many	TRBJ1-4	CSAPGLTSNEKLFF	TGCAGTGCTCCGGGCTTGACAAGTAATGAAAAACTGTTTTTT